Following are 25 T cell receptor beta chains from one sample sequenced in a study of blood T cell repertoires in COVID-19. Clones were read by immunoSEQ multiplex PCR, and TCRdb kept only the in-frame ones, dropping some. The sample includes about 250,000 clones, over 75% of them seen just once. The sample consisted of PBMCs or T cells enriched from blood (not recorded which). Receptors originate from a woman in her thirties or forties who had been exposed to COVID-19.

The CDR3 bases are TGTGCCAGCAGCTTACTCCCCCCGGCGGGAGGGGGGCCAGATACGCAGTATTTT. As protein: CASSLLPPAGGGPDTQYF. The chain is built from TRBV11-2 and TRBJ2-3, with 9 positions matching TRBD2. From germline, CDR1 is SGHAT and CDR2 FQNNGV. With 2 bases clipped from V and 4 bases from J, the junction kept 13 bases outside the gene matches. This CDR3 is built from 18 residues.

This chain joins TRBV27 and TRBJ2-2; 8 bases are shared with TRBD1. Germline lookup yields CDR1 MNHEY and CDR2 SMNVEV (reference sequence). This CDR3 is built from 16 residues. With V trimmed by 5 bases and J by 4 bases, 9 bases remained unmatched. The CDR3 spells CASSPPGGRGTGELFF. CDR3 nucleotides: TGTGCCAGCAGTCCACCAGGGGGCCGGGGCACCGGGGAGCTGTTTTTT.

The CDR3 DNA sequence: TGTGCCATCACCCTAGCGGGTACGCAGTATTTT. Protein product: CAITLAGTQYF. The chain employs TRBV10-3 and TRBJ2-3, with 8 bases aligning to TRBD2. Germline assignment: CDR1 ENHRY and CDR2 SYGVKD. V shed 7 bases and J 8 bases; nucleotides not matched to a gene: 2. The CDR3 extends over 11 amino acids.

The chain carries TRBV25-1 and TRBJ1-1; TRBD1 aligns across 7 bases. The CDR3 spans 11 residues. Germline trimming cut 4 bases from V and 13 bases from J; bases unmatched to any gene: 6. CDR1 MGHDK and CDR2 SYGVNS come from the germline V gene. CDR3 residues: CASSVGQSFFF. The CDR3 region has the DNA TGTGCCAGCAGTGTGGGACAGAGTTTTTTCTTT. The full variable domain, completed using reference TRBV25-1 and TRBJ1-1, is EADIYQTPRYLVIGTGKKITLECSQTMGHDKMYWYQQDPGMELHLIHYSYGVNSTEKGDLSSESTVSRIRTEHFPLTLESARPSHTSQYLCASSVGQSFFFGQGTRLTVV.

In DNA form, the CDR3 reads TGTGCCACCCGCTGGCGGGAGAGTTGGAGGGCCTACGAGCAGTACGTC. Its protein is CATRWRESWRAYEQYV. This chain joins TRBV24-1 and TRBJ2-7, with 7 bases matching TRBD2. V lost 9 bases, J lost 2 bases, and 15 bases stayed unmatched. The germline CDR1 and CDR2 sequences are KGHDR and SFDVKD. The CDR3 sequence is 16 residues long.

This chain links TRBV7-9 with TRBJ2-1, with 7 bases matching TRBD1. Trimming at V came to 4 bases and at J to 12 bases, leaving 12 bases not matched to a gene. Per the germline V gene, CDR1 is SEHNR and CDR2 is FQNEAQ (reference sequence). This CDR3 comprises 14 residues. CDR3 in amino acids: CASSWTPGQAPQFF. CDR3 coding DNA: TGTGCCAGCAGCTGGACCCCAGGACAGGCACCGCAGTTCTTC.

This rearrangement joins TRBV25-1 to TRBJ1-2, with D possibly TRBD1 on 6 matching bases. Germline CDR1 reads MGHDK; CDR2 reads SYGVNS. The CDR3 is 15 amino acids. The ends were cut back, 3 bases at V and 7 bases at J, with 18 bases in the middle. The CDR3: CASSDLSTGLSGYTF. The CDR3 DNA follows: TGTGCCAGCAGTGATCTTTCGACAGGTTTATCTGGCTACACCTTC.

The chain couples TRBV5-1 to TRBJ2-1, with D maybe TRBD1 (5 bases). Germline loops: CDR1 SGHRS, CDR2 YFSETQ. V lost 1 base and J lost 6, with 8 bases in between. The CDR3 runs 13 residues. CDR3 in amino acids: CASSLTGRNEQFF. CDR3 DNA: TGCGCCAGCAGCTTGACAGGCCGCAATGAGCAGTTCTTC. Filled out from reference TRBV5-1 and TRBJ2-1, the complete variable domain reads KAGVTQTPRYLIKTRGQQVTLSCSPISGHRSVSWYQQTPGQGLQFLFEYFSETQRNKGNFPGRFSGRQFSNSRSEMNVSTLELGDSALYLCASSLTGRNEQFFGPGTRLTVL.

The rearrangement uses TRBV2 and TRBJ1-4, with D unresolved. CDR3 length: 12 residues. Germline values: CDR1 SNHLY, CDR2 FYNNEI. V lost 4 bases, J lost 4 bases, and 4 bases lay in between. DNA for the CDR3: TGTGCCAGCAGTGTTAATAATGAAAAACTGTTTTTT. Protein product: CASSVNNEKLFF.

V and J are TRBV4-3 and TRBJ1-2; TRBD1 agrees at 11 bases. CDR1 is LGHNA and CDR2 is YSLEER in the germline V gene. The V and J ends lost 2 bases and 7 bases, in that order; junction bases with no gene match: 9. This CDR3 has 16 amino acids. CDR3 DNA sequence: TGCGCCAGCAGCCAACCTGGGGACAGGGGGATCGGTGGCTACACCTTC. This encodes CASSQPGDRGIGGYTF.

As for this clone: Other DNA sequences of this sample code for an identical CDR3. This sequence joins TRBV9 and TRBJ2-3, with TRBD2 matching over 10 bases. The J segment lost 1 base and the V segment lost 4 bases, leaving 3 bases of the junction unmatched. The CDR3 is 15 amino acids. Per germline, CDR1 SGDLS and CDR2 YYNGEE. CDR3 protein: CASSTLAGGTDTQYF. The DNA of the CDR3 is TGTGCCAGCAGCACCCTAGCGGGGGGCACAGATACGCAGTATTTT.

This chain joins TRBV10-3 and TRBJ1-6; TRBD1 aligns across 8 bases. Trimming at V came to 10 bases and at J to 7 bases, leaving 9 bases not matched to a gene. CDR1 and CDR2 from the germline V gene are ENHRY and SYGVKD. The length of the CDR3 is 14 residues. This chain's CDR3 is CATTVRTGNSPLHF. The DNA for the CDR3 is TGTGCCACGACCGTTAGGACAGGGAATTCACCCCTCCACTTT.

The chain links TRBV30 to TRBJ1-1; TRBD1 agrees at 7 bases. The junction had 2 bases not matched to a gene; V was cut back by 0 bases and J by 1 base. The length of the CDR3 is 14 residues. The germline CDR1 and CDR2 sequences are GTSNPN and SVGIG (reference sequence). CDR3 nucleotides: TGTGCCTGGAGTGTTACAGGGGCGAACACTGAAGCTTTCTTT. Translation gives CAWSVTGANTEAFF.

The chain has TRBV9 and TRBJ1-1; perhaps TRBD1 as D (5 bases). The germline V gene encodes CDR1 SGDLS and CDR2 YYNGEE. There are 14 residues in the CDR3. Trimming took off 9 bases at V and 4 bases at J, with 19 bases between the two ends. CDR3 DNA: TGTGCCACGAGGACACAGAACGTAGGCACTGAAGCTTTCTTT. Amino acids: CATRTQNVGTEAFF.

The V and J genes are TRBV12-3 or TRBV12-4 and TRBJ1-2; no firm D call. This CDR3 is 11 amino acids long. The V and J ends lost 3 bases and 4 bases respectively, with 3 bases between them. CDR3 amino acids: CASSFFYGYTF. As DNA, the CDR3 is TGTGCCAGCAGTTTCTTCTATGGCTACACCTTC.

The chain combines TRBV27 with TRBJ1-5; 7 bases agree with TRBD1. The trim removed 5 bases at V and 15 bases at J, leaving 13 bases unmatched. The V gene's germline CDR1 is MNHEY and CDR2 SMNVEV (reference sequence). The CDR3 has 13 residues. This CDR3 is CASSPFPGQNSHF. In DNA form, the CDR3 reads TGTGCCAGCAGTCCTTTCCCGGGACAGAACTCGCATTTT.

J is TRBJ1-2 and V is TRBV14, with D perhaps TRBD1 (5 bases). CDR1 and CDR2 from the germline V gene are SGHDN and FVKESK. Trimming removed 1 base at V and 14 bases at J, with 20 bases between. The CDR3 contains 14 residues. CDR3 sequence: CASSQGGSGPRGTF. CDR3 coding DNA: TGTGCCAGCAGCCAAGGGGGGTCGGGCCCGCGGGGTACCTTC.

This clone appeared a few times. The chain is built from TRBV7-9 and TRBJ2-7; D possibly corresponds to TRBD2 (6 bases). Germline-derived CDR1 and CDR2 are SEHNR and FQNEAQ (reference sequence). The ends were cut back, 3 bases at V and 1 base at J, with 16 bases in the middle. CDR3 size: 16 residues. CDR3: CASSFFTPRGSYEQYF. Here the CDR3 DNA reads TGTGCCAGCAGCTTTTTTACTCCCCGGGGGTCCTACGAGCAGTACTTC.

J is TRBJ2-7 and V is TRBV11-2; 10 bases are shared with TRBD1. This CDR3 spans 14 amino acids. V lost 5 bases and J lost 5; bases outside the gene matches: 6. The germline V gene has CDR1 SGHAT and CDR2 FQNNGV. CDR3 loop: CASSPATGGDEQYF. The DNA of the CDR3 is TGTGCCAGCAGCCCGGCGACAGGGGGCGACGAGCAGTACTTC.

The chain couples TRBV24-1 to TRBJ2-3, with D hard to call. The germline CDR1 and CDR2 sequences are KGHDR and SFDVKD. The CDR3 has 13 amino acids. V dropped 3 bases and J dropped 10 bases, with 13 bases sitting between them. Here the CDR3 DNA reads TGTGCCACCAGTGATAGTCCGGTCCATCCGCAGTATTTT. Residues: CATSDSPVHPQYF.

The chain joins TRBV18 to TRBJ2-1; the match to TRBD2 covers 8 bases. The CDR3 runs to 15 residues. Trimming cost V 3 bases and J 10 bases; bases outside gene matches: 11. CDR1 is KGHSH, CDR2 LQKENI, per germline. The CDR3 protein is CASSPSSGGPTEQFF. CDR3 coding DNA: TGTGCCAGCTCACCGTCGAGCGGGGGCCCAACCGAGCAGTTCTTC.

As DNA, the CDR3 is TGTGCCAGCAGTTTGCGGGGGCGAGGAATAAACACCATATATTTT. Encoded protein: CASSLRGRGINTIYF. This chain connects TRBV28 to TRBJ1-3, with D perhaps TRBD1 (6 bases). The ends were cut back, 3 bases at V and 6 bases at J, with 15 bases in the middle. The CDR3 is made up of 15 amino acids. CDR1 is MDHEN, CDR2 SYDVKM, per germline. Variable domain in full (rest from reference TRBV28 and TRBJ1-3): DVKVTQSSRYLVKRTGEKVFLECVQDMDHENMFWYRQDPGLGLRLIYFSYDVKMKEKGDIPEGYSVSREKKERFSLILESASTNQTSMYLCASSLRGRGINTIYFGEGSWLTVV.

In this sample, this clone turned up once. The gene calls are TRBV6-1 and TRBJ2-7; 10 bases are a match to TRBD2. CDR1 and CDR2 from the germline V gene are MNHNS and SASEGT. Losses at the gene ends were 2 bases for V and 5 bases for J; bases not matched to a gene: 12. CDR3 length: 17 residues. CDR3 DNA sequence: TGTGCCAGCAGTGAACTACTAGCGGGGACACCTCGGAACGAGCAGTACGTC. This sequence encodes CASSELLAGTPRNEQYV.

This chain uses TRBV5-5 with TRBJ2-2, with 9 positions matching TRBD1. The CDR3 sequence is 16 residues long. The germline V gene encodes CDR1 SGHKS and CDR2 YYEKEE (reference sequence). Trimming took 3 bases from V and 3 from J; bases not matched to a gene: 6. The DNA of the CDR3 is TGTGCCAGCAGCTGGGGGGACAGGGTGGACACCGGGGAGCTGTTTTTT. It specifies CASSWGDRVDTGELFF.

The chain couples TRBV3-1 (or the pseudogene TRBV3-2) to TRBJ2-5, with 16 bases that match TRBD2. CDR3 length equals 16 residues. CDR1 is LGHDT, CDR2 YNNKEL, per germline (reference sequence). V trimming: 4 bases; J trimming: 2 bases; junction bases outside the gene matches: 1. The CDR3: CASSPGLAGGQETQYF. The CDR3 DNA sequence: TGTGCCAGCAGCCCGGGACTAGCGGGGGGGCAAGAGACCCAGTACTTC.